The source of this T cell receptor (beta chain) is a study of response to subunit inactivated influenza vaccine. Study outcomes and limitations: A suggestion made by the authors is that each seasonal influenza vaccination recruits few new T cells.

This clonotype was found many times. The antigen is undetermined. V was clipped by 1 base and J by 2 bases, with 5 bases between them. This CDR3 region has 13 residues. TCRdb analysed the RT-PCR reads with MiXCR anew, one entry per CDR3 protein. The sample contains around 500,000 distinct CDR3 sequences, approximately 11% of which appear only once. The sequence derives from a man aged 45-65 years who received an inactivated influenza vaccine. The chain links TRBV12-3 or TRBV12-4 to TRBJ1-2, with D unclear. Specimen: PBMCs from blood, collected about 40 days after vaccination. The CDR3 loop is CASSLDINYGYTF. CDR3 sequence (DNA): TGTGCCAGCAGTTTAGACATAAACTATGGCTACACCTTC.